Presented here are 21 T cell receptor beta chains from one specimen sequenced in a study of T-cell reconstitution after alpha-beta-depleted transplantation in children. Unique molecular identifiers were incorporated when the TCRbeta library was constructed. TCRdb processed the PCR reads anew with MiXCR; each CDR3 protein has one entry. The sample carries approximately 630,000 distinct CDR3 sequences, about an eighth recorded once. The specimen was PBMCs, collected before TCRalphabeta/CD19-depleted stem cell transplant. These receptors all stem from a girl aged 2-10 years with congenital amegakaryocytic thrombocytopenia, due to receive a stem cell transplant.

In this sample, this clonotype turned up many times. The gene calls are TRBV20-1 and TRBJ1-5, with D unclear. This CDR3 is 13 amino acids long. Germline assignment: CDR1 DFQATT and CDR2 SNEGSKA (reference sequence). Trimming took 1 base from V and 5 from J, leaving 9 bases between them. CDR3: CSARAGSYQPQHF. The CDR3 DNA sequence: TGCAGTGCTAGAGCCGGGAGCTATCAGCCCCAGCATTTT.

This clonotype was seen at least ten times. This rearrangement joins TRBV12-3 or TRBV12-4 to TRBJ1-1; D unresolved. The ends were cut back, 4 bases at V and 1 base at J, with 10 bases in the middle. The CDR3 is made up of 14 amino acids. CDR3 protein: CASSSSFGNTEAFF. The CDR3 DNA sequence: TGTGCCAGCAGTTCCAGCTTTGGGAACACTGAAGCTTTCTTT.

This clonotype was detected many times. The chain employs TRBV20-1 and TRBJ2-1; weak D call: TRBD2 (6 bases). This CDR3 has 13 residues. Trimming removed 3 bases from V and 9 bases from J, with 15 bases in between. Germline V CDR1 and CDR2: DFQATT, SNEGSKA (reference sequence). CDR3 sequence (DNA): TGCAGTGCTAGCGGGAGAAAGGGGTCTGAGCAGTTCTTC. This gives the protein CSASGRKGSEQFF.

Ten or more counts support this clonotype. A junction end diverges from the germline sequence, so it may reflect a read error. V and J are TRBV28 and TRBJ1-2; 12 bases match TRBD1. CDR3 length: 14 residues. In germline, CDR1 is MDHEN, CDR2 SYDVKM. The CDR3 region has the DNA TGTGCCAGTAGTTTGGGACAGGGGGCCGGTGGCTACACCTTC. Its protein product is CASSLGQGAGGYTF.

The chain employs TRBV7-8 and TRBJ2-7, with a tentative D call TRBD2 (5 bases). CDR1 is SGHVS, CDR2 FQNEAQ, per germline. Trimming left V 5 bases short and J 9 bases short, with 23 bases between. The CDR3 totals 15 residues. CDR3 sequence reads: CASSPRTGKLEGQYF. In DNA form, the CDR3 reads TGTGCCAGCAGCCCAAGGACTGGAAAGCTCGAGGGGCAGTACTTC.

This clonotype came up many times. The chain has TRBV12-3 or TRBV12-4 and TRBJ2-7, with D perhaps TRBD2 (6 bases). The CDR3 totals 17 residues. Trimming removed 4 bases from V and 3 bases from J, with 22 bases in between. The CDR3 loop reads CASSSELSLAGLYEQYF. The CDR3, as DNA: TGTGCCAGCAGTTCCGAGCTAAGTCTGGCGGGACTCTACGAGCAGTACTTC.

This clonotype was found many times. The CDR3 sequence is CSARQGARTEAFF. CDR3 DNA sequence: TGCAGTGCTCGACAGGGGGCGCGAACTGAAGCTTTCTTT. This chain uses TRBV20-1 with TRBJ1-1, with 10 bases that match TRBD1. The germline gives CDR1 DFQATT, CDR2 SNEGSKA (reference sequence). The J segment lost 5 bases and the V segment lost 5 bases, leaving 5 bases of the junction unmatched. This CDR3 region has 13 residues.

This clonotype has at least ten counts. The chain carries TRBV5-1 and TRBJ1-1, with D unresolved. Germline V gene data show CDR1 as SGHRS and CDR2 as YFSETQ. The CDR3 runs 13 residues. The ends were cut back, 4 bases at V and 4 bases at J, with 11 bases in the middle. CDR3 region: CASSPKTVTEAFF. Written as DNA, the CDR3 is TGCGCCAGCAGCCCGAAGACGGTCACTGAAGCTTTCTTT. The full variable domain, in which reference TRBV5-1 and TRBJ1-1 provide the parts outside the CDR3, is KAGVTQTPRYLIKTRGQQVTLSCSPISGHRSVSWYQQTPGQGLQFLFEYFSETQRNKGNFPGRFSGRQFSNSRSEMNVSTLELGDSALYLCASSPKTVTEAFFGQGTRLTVV.

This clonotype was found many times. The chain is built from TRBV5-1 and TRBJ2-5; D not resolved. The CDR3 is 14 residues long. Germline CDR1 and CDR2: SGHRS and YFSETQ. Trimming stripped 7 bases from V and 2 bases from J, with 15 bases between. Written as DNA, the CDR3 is TGCGCCAGCGGGTCGGTTGGAGTACAAGAGACCCAGTACTTC. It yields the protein CASGSVGVQETQYF. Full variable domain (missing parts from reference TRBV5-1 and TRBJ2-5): KAGVTQTPRYLIKTRGQQVTLSCSPISGHRSVSWYQQTPGQGLQFLFEYFSETQRNKGNFPGRFSGRQFSNSRSEMNVSTLELGDSALYLCASGSVGVQETQYFGPGTRLLVL.

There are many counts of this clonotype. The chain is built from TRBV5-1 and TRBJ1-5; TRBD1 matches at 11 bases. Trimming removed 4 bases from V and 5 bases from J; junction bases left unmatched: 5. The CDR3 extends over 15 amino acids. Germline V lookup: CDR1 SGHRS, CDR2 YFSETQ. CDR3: CASSIGQGAYQPQHF. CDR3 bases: TGCGCCAGCAGCATCGGACAGGGGGCTTATCAGCCCCAGCATTTT.

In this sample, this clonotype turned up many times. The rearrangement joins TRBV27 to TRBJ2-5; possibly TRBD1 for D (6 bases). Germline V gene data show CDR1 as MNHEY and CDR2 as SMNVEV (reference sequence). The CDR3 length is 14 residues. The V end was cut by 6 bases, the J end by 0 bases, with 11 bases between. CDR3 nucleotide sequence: TGTGCCAGCAGCCTTGGACAGAACCAAGAGACCCAGTACTTC. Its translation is CASSLGQNQETQYF.

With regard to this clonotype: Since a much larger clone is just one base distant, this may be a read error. CDR3 DNA sequence: TGCGCCAGCAGCTTGCCTAGCGGGGCAAGCTCCTCCAATGAGCAGTTCTTC. As protein: CASSLPSGASSSNEQFF. The chain combines TRBV5-1 with TRBJ2-1, with TRBD2 matching 9 bases. Germline CDR1 and CDR2: SGHRS and YFSETQ. The CDR3 has 17 amino acids.

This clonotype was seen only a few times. CDR3 sequence (DNA): TGCGCCAGCAGCCTAGTGTTACAGACCGGGGAGCTGTTTTTT. Translating it yields CASSLVLQTGELFF. The gene calls are TRBV5-1 and TRBJ2-2, with unresolved D. V gave up 4 bases and J gave up 5 bases, with 12 bases separating them. This CDR3 comprises 14 residues. Germline V lookup: CDR1 SGHRS, CDR2 YFSETQ.

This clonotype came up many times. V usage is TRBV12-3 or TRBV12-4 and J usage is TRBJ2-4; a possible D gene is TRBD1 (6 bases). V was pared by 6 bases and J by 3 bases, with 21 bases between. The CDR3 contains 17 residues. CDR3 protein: CASSDPLDSFDKNIQYF. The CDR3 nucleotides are TGTGCCAGCAGCGATCCCCTGGACAGTTTTGACAAAAACATTCAGTACTTC.

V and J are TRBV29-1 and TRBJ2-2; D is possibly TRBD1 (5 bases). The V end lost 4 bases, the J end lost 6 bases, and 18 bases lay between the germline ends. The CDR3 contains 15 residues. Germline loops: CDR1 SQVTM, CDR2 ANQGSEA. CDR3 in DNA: TGCAGCGTTGCGGGTCTACAGCAAGGGGCCGGGGAGCTGTTTTTT. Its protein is CSVAGLQQGAGELFF.

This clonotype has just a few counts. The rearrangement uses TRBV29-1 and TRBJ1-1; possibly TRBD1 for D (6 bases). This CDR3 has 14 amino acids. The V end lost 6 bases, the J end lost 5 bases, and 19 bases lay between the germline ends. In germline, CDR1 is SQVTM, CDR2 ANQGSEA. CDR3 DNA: TGCAGCGTCTCGGGACACCCGGGACGGACTGAAGCTTTCTTT. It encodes CSVSGHPGRTEAFF.

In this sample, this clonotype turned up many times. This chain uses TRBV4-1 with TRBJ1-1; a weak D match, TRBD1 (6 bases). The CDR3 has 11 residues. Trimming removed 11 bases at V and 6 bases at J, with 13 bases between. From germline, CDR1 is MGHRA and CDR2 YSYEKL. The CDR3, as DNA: TGCGCCGGGGGCCAGGGGTCTGAAGCTTTCTTT. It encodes CAGGQGSEAFF.

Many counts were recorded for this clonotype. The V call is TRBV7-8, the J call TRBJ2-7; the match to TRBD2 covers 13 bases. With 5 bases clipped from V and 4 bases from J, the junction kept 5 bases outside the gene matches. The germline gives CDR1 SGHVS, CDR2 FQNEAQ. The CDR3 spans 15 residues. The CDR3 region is CASSPELAGGYEQYF. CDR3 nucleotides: TGTGCCAGCAGCCCAGAACTAGCGGGAGGGTACGAGCAGTACTTC.

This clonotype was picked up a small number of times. CDR3 bases: TGTGCCAGCAGCTTAGGACCTACACGCTACGAGCAGTACTTC. The encoded protein is CASSLGPTRYEQYF. V and J are TRBV7-9 and TRBJ2-7; D remains ambiguous. V dropped 1 base and J dropped 3 bases, with 10 bases sitting between them. The germline V gene has CDR1 SEHNR and CDR2 FQNEAQ (reference sequence). CDR3 length equals 14 residues.

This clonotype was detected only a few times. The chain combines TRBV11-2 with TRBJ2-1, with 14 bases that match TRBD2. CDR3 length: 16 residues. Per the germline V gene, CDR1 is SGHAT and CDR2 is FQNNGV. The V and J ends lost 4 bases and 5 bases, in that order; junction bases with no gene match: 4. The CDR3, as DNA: TGTGCCAGCAGCTGGACGGGACTAGCGGGAGACAATGAGCAGTTCTTC. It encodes CASSWTGLAGDNEQFF. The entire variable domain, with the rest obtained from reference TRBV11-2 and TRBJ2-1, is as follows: EAGVAQSPRYKIIEKRQSVAFWCNPISGHATLYWYQQILGQGPKLLIQFQNNGVVDDSQLPKDRFSAERLKGVDSTLKIQPAKLEDSAVYLCASSWTGLAGDNEQFFGPGTRLTVL.

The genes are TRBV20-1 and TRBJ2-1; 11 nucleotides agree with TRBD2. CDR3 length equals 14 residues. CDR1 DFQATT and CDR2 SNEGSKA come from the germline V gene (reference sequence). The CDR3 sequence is CSGTSGSIYNEQFF. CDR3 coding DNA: TGCAGCGGAACTAGCGGGAGTATCTACAATGAGCAGTTCTTC.